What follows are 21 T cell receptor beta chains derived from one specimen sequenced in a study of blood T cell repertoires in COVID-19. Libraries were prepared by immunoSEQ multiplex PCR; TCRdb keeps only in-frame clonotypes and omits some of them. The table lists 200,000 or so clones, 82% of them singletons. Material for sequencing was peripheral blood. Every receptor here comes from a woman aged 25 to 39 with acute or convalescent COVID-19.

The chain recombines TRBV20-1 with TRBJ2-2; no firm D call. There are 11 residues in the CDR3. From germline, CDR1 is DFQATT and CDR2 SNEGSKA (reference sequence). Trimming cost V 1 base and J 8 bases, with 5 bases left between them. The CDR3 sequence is CSARGSGELFF. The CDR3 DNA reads TGCAGTGCTAGAGGTAGTGGGGAGCTGTTTTTT.

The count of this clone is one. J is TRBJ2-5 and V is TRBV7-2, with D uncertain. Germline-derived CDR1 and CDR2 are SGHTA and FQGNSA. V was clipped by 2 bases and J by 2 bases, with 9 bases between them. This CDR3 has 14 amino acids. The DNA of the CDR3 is TGTGCCAGCAGCTTATTTGCCGGGCAAGAGACCCAGTACTTC. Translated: CASSLFAGQETQYF.

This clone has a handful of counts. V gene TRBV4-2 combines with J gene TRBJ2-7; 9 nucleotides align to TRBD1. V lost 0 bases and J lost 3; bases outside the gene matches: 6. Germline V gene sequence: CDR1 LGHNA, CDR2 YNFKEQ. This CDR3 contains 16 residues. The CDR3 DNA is TGTGCCAGCAGCCAAGACCTTCGGGGACAGGGCTACGAGCAGTACTTC. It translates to CASSQDLRGQGYEQYF.

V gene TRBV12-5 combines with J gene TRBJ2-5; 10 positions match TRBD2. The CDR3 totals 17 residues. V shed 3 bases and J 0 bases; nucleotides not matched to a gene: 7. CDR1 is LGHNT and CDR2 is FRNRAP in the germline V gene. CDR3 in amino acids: CASGFVPGLAYQETQYF. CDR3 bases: TGTGCTAGTGGTTTTGTTCCGGGACTAGCGTACCAAGAGACCCAGTACTTC. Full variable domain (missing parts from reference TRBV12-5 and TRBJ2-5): DARVTQTPRHKVTEMGQEVTMRCQPILGHNTVFWYRQTMMQGLELLAYFRNRAPLDDSGMPKDRFSAEMPDATLATLKIQPSEPRDSAVYFCASGFVPGLAYQETQYFGPGTRLLVL.

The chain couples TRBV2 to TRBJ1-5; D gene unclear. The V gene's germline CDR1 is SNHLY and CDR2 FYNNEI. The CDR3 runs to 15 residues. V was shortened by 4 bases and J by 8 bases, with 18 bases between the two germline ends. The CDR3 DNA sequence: TGTGCCAGCAGTGTGGGCGAAAATACCCTGAAGCCCCAGCATTTT. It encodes CASSVGENTLKPQHF.

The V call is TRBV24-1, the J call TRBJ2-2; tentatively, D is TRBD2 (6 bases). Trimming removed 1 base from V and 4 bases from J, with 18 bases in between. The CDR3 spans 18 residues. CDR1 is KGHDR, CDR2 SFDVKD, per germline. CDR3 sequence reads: CATSDFNRSSVVTGELFF. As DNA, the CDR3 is TGTGCCACCAGTGATTTCAACAGGTCTAGCGTTGTCACCGGGGAGCTGTTTTTT.

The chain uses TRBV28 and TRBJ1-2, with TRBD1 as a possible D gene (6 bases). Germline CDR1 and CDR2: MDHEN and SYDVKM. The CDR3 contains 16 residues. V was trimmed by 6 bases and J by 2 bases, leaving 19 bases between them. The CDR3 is CASRERTPRGNYGYTF. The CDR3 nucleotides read TGTGCCAGCAGGGAACGGACCCCAAGGGGGAACTATGGCTACACCTTC.

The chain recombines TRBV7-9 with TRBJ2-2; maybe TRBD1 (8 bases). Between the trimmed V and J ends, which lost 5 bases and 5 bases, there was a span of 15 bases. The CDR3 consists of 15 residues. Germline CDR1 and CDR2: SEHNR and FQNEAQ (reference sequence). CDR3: CASSPGGGRTGELFF. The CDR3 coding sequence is TGTGCCAGCAGCCCAGGGGGCGGGAGAACCGGGGAGCTGTTTTTT.

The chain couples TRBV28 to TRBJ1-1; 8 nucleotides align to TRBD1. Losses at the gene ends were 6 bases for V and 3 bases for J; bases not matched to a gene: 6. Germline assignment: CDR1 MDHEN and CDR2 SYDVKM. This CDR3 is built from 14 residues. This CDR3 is CASRLDRGYTEAFF. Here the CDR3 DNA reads TGTGCCAGCAGACTAGACAGGGGCTACACTGAAGCTTTCTTT.

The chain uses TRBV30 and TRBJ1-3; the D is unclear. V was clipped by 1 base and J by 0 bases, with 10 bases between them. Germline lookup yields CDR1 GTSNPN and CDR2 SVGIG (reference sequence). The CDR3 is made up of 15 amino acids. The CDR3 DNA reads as TGTGCCTGGAGTGATTACGGGATCTCTGGAAACACCATATATTTT. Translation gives CAWSDYGISGNTIYF.

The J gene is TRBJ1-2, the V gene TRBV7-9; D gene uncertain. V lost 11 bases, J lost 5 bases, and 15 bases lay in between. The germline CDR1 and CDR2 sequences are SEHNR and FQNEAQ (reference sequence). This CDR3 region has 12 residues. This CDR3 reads CAGGGIEYGYTF. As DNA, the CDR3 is TGTGCCGGAGGAGGGATTGAGTATGGCTACACCTTC. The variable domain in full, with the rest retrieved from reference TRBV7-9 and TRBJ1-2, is DTGVSQNPRHKITKRGQNVTFRCDPISEHNRLYWYRQTLGQGPEFLTYFQNEAQLEKSRLLSDRFSAERPKGSFSTLEIQRTEQGDSAMYLCAGGGIEYGYTFGSGTRLTVV.

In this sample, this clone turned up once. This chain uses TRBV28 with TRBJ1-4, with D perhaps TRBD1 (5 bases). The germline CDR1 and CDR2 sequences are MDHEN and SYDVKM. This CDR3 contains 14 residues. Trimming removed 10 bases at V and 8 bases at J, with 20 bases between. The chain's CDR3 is CATTMGGRGEKLFF. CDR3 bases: TGTGCCACAACTATGGGGGGAAGAGGCGAAAAACTGTTTTTT. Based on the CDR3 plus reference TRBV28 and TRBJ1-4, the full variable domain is DVKVTQSSRYLVKRTGEKVFLECVQDMDHENMFWYRQDPGLGLRLIYFSYDVKMKEKGDIPEGYSVSREKKERFSLILESASTNQTSMYLCATTMGGRGEKLFFGSGTQLSVL.

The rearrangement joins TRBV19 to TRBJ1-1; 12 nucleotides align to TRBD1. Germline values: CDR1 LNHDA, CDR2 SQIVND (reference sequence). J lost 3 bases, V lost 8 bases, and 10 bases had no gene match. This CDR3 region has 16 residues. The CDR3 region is CASRGGQGAWDTEAFF. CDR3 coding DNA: TGTGCCAGTCGAGGGGGACAGGGGGCATGGGACACTGAAGCTTTCTTT.

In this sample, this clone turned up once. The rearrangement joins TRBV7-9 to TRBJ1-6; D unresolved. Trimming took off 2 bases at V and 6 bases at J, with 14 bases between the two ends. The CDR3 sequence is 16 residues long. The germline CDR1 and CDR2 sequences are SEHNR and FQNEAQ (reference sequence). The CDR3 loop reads CASSLSGHVFNSPLHF. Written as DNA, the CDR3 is TGTGCCAGCAGCTTAAGTGGGCACGTCTTTAATTCACCCCTCCACTTT.

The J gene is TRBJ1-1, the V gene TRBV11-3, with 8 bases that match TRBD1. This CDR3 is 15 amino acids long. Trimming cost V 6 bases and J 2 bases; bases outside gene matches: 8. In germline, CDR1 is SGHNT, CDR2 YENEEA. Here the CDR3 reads CASSYSGGANTEAFF. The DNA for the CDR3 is TGTGCCAGCAGTTACTCAGGGGGCGCAAACACTGAAGCTTTCTTT.

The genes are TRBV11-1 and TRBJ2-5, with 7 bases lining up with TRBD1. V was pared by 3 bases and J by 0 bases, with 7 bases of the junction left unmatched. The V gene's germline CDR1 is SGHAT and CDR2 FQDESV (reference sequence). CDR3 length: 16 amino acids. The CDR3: CASSFSDRVNQETQYF. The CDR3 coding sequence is TGTGCCAGCAGCTTCTCCGACAGGGTTAACCAAGAGACCCAGTACTTC. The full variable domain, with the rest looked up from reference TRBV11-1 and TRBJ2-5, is EAEVAQSPRYKITEKSQAVAFWCDPISGHATLYWYRQILGQGPELLVQFQDESVVDDSQLPKDRFSAERLKGVDSTLKIQPAELGDSAMYLCASSFSDRVNQETQYFGPGTRLLVL.

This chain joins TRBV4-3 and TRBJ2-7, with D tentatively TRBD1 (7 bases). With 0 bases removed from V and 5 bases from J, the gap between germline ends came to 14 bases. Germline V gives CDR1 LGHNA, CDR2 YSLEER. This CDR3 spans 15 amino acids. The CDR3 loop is CASSQDVRGADEQYF. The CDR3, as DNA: TGCGCCAGCAGCCAAGATGTCAGGGGGGCCGACGAGCAGTACTTC.

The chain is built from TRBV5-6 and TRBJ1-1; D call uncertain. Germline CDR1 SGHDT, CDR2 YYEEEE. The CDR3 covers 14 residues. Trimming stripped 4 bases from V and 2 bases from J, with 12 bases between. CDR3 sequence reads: CASSLPHSNTEAFF. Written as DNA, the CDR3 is TGTGCCAGCAGCCTCCCGCATAGTAACACTGAAGCTTTCTTT.

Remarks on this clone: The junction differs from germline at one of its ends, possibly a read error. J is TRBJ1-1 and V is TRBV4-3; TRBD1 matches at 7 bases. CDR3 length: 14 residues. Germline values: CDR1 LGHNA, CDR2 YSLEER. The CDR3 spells CASSQVLGSDRTVF. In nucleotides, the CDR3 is TGCGCCAGCAGCCAAGTTTTGGGTTCGGACAGGACGGTTTTT.

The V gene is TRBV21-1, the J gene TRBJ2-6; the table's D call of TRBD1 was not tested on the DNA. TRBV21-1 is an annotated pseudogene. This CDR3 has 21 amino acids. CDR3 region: CASSKEDDRVGPDSGANVLTF. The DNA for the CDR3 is TGTGCCAGCAGCAAAGAGGATGACAGGGTGGGCCCCGACTCTGGGGCCAACGTCCTGACTTTC.

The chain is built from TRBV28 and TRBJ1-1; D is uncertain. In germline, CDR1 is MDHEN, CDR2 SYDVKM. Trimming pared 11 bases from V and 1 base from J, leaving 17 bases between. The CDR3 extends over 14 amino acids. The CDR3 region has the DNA TGTGCCTCATCCCCCCCACGGGGGAACACTGAAGCTTTCTTT. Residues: CASSPPRGNTEAFF.